Each of the 7 T cell receptor beta chains below was sequenced from the same sample in a study of CD8 T cells in ankylosing spondylitis. Study conclusions and caveats: For ankylosing spondylitis blood, a TCR beta motif of several highly homologous variants appeared characteristic.

One entry per CDR3 protein, called by TCRdb with MiXCR from the 5' RACE reads. This table holds 670,000 or so distinct CDR3 sequences, under 20% found once. Their cognate antigens are unknown. Sequenced sample: blood, either unsorted or a sorted T cell fraction (not recorded which). Receptors were obtained from a male donor with ankylosing spondylitis.

This clonotype has more than one count but fewer than ten. The chain uses TRBV4-1 and TRBJ1-5, with D unclear. Looked up from germline, CDR1 is MGHRA and CDR2 is YSYEKL. Trimming removed 2 bases from V and 3 bases from J, with 8 bases in between. This CDR3 is built from 14 residues. The CDR3 DNA reads TGCGCCAGCAGCCAATCGCAGACCAATCAGCCCCAGCATTTT. It encodes CASSQSQTNQPQHF.

This clonotype occurred a few times. CDR3 bases: TGCAGCGGAGACCCCCAGAGCACAGATACGCAGTATTTT. This encodes CSGDPQSTDTQYF. The chain uses TRBV29-1 and TRBJ2-3; D unclear. CDR3 length: 13 amino acids. Per germline, CDR1 SQVTM and CDR2 ANQGSEA. The germline V and J ends were trimmed by 7 bases and 0 bases, with 11 bases remaining between them.

This sequence joins TRBV7-3 and TRBJ1-2; D perhaps matches TRBD1 (6 bases). V gave up 2 bases and J gave up 7 bases, with 20 bases separating them. Germline V gene sequence: CDR1 SGHTA, CDR2 FQGTGA. CDR3 length: 16 residues. This CDR3 reads CASSLFPAGDPGGYTF. The CDR3 DNA is TGTGCCAGCAGCTTATTTCCCGCAGGGGACCCTGGTGGCTACACCTTC. The full variable domain, rest sourced from reference TRBV7-3 and TRBJ1-2, is GAGVSQTPSNKVTEKGKYVELRCDPISGHTALYWYRQSLGQGPEFLIYFQGTGAADDSGLPNDRFFAVRPEGSVSTLKIQRTERGDSAVYLCASSLFPAGDPGGYTFGSGTRLTVV.

This clonotype appeared many times. V usage is TRBV12-3 or TRBV12-4 and J usage is TRBJ1-2; possible D gene TRBD1, 6 bases. The CDR3 consists of 15 residues. V lost 5 bases to trimming and J lost 4 bases, with 17 bases between them. In DNA, the CDR3 is TGTGCCAGCAGTCGCGGGACACCATACGGCTATGGCTACACCTTC. Its protein is CASSRGTPYGYGYTF.

The chain couples TRBV5-1 to TRBJ2-5; 8 bases map to TRBD1. The CDR3 loop spans 15 amino acids. The junction had 7 bases not matched to a gene; V was cut back by 1 base and J by 5 bases. Germline V gene lookup returns CDR1 SGHRS and CDR2 YFSETQ. The CDR3: CASSLQSGGRETQYF. The CDR3 nucleotides read TGCGCCAGCAGCTTGCAATCAGGGGGCCGGGAGACCCAGTACTTC.

The chain combines TRBV4-1 with TRBJ2-2, with D tentatively TRBD2 (5 bases). The V gene lost 1 base and the J gene lost 2 bases, with 14 bases spanning the gap. The CDR3 length is 17 residues. Per the germline V gene, CDR1 is MGHRA and CDR2 is YSYEKL. The CDR3 here is CASSQGAPGLNTGELFF. The DNA of the CDR3 is TGCGCCAGCAGCCAAGGGGCCCCCGGACTTAACACCGGGGAGCTGTTTTTT.

Note on this clonotype: One base away lies a much larger clone, so this may be a sequencing read error. This chain uses TRBV7-9 with TRBJ2-3, with 10 nucleotides matching TRBD2. The CDR3 loop spans 15 amino acids. V gave up 6 bases and J gave up 4 bases; unmatched junction bases: 7. Germline values: CDR1 SEHNR, CDR2 FQNEAQ (reference sequence). CDR3 in DNA: TGTGCCAGCAGTCCTGCTAGCGGGAGAGCAGATACGCAGTATTTT. This sequence encodes CASSPASGRADTQYF.